This TCR beta chain was captured in a study of blood T cell repertoires in COVID-19. TCRdb's copy holds only in-frame clones and misses some; the assay was immunoSEQ multiplex PCR. The data contain about 100,000 clones, roughly 90% of them singletons. V lost 4 bases and J lost 10, with 10 bases in between. Germline CDR1 and CDR2: SGHNT and YENEEA. CDR3 length equals 11 residues. The V call is TRBV11-3, the J call TRBJ1-2, with D hard to call. The sample was peripheral blood. The sequence was obtained from a human donor with COVID-19, enrolled during active disease. The donor label of this sample is uncertain. CDR3 sequence reads: CASSYGGDYTF. As DNA, the CDR3 is TGTGCCAGCAGCTACGGCGGGGACTACACCTTC.